This T cell receptor (beta chain) stems from a study of monozygotic twins with inflammatory bowel disease. Study outcomes and limitations: Researchers report that IBD patients shared fewer clonotypes with others than healthy twins, especially amid disease activity. By inverse Simpson index, TCRbeta diversity was lower in IBD patients than in healthy co-twins.

The CDR3 is 14 amino acids. The germline CDR1 and CDR2 sequences are MDHEN and SYDVKM. UMIs that included a 6-nucleotide sample barcode were added by template switching, which took place during cDNA synthesis. TCRdb reprocessed the 5' RACE reads and reports one entry per CDR3 protein, with no DNA. Recorded for this sample: approximately 400,000 distinct CDR3 sequences. About this clonotype itself: Antigen unknown.

The sequencing input was blood. This chain links TRBV28 with TRBJ1-2. The receptor's source is a human donor with ulcerative colitis or Crohn's disease, or a healthy co-twin of an affected twin (not recorded which). The CDR3 protein is CASSFGFGEVGYTF.